The next 3 T cell receptor beta chains were all read from a single sample in a study of blood T cells in healthy people across ages. Sample-barcoded 5' priming and a J-beta primer mix drove a second PCR of roughly 7 to 11 cycles. Each CDR3 protein gets one entry after TCRdb re-called the 5' RACE reads with MiXCR. Among some 890,000 distinct CDR3 sequences listed, roughly 28% were seen once. The sample also formed part of further work on T cells of mothers and their children.

The sequencing input was blood. The source is a woman aged 40 to 50 in good health.

In this sample, this clonotype turned up many times. The J gene is TRBJ2-5, the V gene TRBV5-5; 9 bases map to TRBD1. J lost 5 bases, V lost 3 bases, and 11 bases had no gene match. The germline V gene encodes CDR1 SGHKS and CDR2 YYEKEE (reference sequence). The CDR3 sequence is 16 residues long. For the CDR3, the DNA is TGTGCCAGCAGCTATCCCCTGACAGGGGGTAGGGAGACCCAGTACTTC. Translation gives CASSYPLTGGRETQYF.

Remarks on this clonotype: A much larger clone differs by one base, so this may be a read error. V and J are TRBV7-2 and TRBJ1-2; D is uncertain. V lost 1 base, J lost 4 bases, and 10 bases lay in between. The CDR3 runs to 14 residues. CDR1 is SGHTA, CDR2 FQGNSA, per germline. The CDR3 region is CASSLVGTSYGYTF. CDR3 in DNA: TGTGCCAGCAGCTTAGTCGGCACTTCCTATGGCTACACCTTC.

The V and J genes are TRBV7-2 and TRBJ1-1; a weak D match, TRBD1 (5 bases). The CDR3 sequence is 16 residues long. Germline lookup yields CDR1 SGHTA and CDR2 FQGNSA. Trimming stripped 5 bases from V and 1 base from J, with 17 bases between. The CDR3 sequence: CASSERPRDTNTEAFF. As DNA, the CDR3 is TGTGCCAGCAGCGAACGGCCCAGGGATACGAACACTGAAGCTTTCTTT.